What follows describes a single T cell receptor beta chain. What it binds is unknown. All patients were mismatch repair deficient, assessed by either PCR or immunohistochemistry. TCRs were sequenced from a few patients responding to pembrolizumab. Sequenced by immunoSEQ multiplex PCR; TCRdb stores in-frame clones only, minus some. Here the sample spans about 130,000 clones, around nine tenths being singletons. These data originate in a study of PD-1 blockade in mismatch repair-deficient tumors. About the study: All were previously treated, progressing patients with around eleven mismatch repair-deficient cancer types. Findings of the study overall: Rapid post-treatment expansion, then contraction, generally preceding radiologic response, marked tumor-resident clones.

Germline V gene data show CDR1 as MNHEY and CDR2 as SMNVEV (reference sequence). The CDR3 covers 14 residues. V was pared by 4 bases and J by 8 bases, with 8 bases of the junction left unmatched. The chain joins TRBV27 to TRBJ1-2; 9 positions agree with TRBD1. The source of this sequence is an adult with mismatch repair-deficient cancer. The material was peripheral blood, obtained just under 74 weeks after starting pembrolizumab. The DNA for the CDR3 is TGTGCCAGCAGTTCCACAGGGGGCTTGCAAGGCTACACCTTC. It specifies CASSSTGGLQGYTF.